A single TCR beta chain is shown here with its context. This clone has a handful of counts. Its recognized antigen is unknown. No quality values exist for individual bases; no much larger clone is one base distant. Between the V and J ends, shortened by 2 bases and 4 bases respectively, the junction contains 12 bases. The CDR3 has 14 amino acids, counting the end cysteine and phenylalanine. The entry retains the CDR3 DNA only, 42 bases that are in frame from base 1. The germline V gene encodes CDR1 GTSNPN and CDR2 SVGIG (reference sequence). Patients with a history of autoimmune disease or receiving systemic immunosuppression were excluded from the trial. Peripheral blood for TCR sequencing was collected from all dose cohorts at baseline, on cycle 4 day 1, and on cycle 7 day 1. The samples were drawn from a first-in-human, open-label, multicenter phase I dose-escalation trial of ivuxolimab. Adults with locally advanced or metastatic melanoma, renal cell carcinoma, hepatocellular carcinoma or head and neck squamous cell carcinoma were enrolled in the trial. Before TCR sequencing, CD4+ T cells and CD8+ T cells were sorted from peripheral blood as separate populations.

This entry belongs to a study of OX40 agonist ivuxolimab in advanced cancers. About the study as a whole: Ivuxolimab was an agonistic, fully human IgG2 monoclonal antibody directed against OX40 (CD134), a costimulatory receptor. Partial responses occurred in three dose-escalation patients, of whom one had hepatocellular carcinoma and two had cutaneous melanoma. Peripheral TCRbeta sequencing was intended to test whether TCR sequence diversity was altered and clonal T-cell expansion was caused by ivuxolimab. The paper describes the monotherapy dose-escalation part (N = 52 patients) of the phase I trial of ivuxolimab. In the dose-escalation cohort, around four fifths of patients were male, and the mean age was around 60 years, with a range of 23 to 79. Intravenous ivuxolimab was administered to patients every 2 weeks at six dose levels: 0.01, 0.1, 0.3, 1.5, 3 and 10 mg/kg. Patients were allowed to have had prior anti-PD-1, anti-PD-L1 or anti-CTLA-4 therapy, and roughly 40% of the dose-escalation patients had previously received checkpoint inhibitors. Of the 50 or so patients in dose escalation, about 20 had hepatocellular carcinoma, some 15 had melanoma, 9 had renal cell carcinoma and 9 had head and neck cancer.

Results the study describes overall, beyond this receptor: Which antigens the clonally expanded peripheral T cells were specific for was not determined. In the 0.1-3.0 mg/kg groups, partial responders had among the lowest normalized peripheral clonal expansion, particularly in CD8+ T cells. At doses of 0.1 to 3.0 mg/kg, clonal expansion of both CD4+ and CD8+ T cells in blood was seen between baseline and week 6. After ivuxolimab, expanded clones were on average more numerous among CD8+ T cells than among CD4+ T cells. Low levels of normalized T-cell clonal expansion were also seen in some nonresponding patients.

Genomic DNA was extracted from sorted cells for sequencing of the TCRbeta CDR3 region. The immunoSEQ Assay was used to sequence the TCRbeta CDR3 regions. The table comes from immuneACCESS by way of TCRdb, which keeps in-frame sequences with V and J called. Part of the clones is missing from these tables; in studies checked, under half for an unresolved V gene and the rest for unknown reasons. The sample table lists approximately 35,000 clones, about 81% of them with a count of one. The ten biggest clones cover over 20% of the sample. The clonotype originates from an adult with an advanced solid tumor such as melanoma, head and neck, liver or kidney cancer. Material: CD4+ or CD8+ T cells sorted from blood, obtained in a trial of the OX40 agonist ivuxolimab. The chain is made from TRBV30 and TRBJ1-5, with TRBD1 tentatively as D gene (5 bases match). The DNA sequence is TGTGCCTGGAGTCGGGGGATGGGGAATCAGCCCCAGCATTTT. This is translated as CAWSRGMGNQPQHF.